The entry that follows covers one T cell receptor beta chain sequence. The antigen remains unidentified. This entry comes from a study of cytomegalovirus exposure and HLA in healthy donors. V lost 0 bases and J lost 8, with 20 bases in between. This CDR3 spans 16 amino acids. CDR1 SGHNT and CDR2 YYREEE come from the germline V gene (reference sequence). Study-level points and caveats: Later analysis found that TCR beta chains associated with HLA were more clonally expanded than other, equally common chains. High sensitivity and specificity were reportedly achieved when the classifier diagnosed cytomegalovirus status.

The primer mix had 60 Vbeta and 13 Jbeta primers. Original data processing: A later analysis tallied 80 million or so unique TCR beta chains, 8.5 million to 11 million of them shared. Libraries were prepared by immunoSEQ multiplex PCR; TCRdb keeps only in-frame clonotypes and omits some of them. D and trimming were read from the DNA, whereas the V and J calls and clone size are those reported in that table. Of about 140,000 clones listed, about three fifths are singletons. This rearrangement joins TRBV5-4 to TRBJ1-2, with no clear D. This clonotype originated in a male donor in good health and CMV-seronegative. The material sequenced was PBMCs. The CDR3 region is CASSLAAGADTLGYTF. CDR3 nucleotides: TGTGCCAGCAGCTTGGCCGCGGGTGCCGACACGCTCGGCTACACCTTC.